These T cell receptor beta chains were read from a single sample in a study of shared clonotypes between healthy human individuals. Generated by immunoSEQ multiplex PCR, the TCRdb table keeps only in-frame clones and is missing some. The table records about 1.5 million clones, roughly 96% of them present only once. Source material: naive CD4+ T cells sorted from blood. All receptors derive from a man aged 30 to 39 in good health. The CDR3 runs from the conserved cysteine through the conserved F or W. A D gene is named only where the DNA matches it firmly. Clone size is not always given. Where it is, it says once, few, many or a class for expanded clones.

cdr3_aa: CASSPHRDSGNTIYF
cdr3_nt: TGTGCCAGCAGCCCCCACCGGGACAGTGGAAACACCATATATTTT
clone_size: -
cdr3_length: 15
v_call: TRBV5-8
j_call: TRBJ1-3
d_call: TRBD1

cdr3_aa: CASSLEGHQPQHF
cdr3_nt: TGCGCCAGCAGCTTAGAGGGCCATCAGCCCCAGCATTTT
clone_size: -
cdr3_length: 13
v_call: TRBV5-1
j_call: TRBJ1-5
d_call: -

cdr3_aa: CASSVATSPGEDTQYF
cdr3_nt: TGTGCCAGCAGCGTAGCTACAAGTCCGGGAGAAGATACGCAGTATTTT
clone_size: -
cdr3_length: 16
v_call: TRBV9
j_call: TRBJ2-3
d_call: -

cdr3_aa: CASNPIARRRDTEAFF
cdr3_nt: TGTGCCAGTAACCCGATCGCCCGTAGGAGGGATACTGAAGCTTTCTTT
clone_size: -
cdr3_length: 16
v_call: TRBV19
j_call: TRBJ1-1
d_call: -

cdr3_aa: CASSSQGTNTEAFF
cdr3_nt: TGTGCCAGCAGCTCACAAGGGACGAACACTGAAGCTTTCTTT
clone_size: -
cdr3_length: 14
v_call: TRBV9
j_call: TRBJ1-1
d_call: -

cdr3_aa: CASSLLQGGFTEAFF
cdr3_nt: TGCGCCAGCAGCTTGCTTCAGGGGGGGTTCACTGAAGCTTTCTTT
clone_size: -
cdr3_length: 15
v_call: TRBV5-1
j_call: TRBJ1-1
d_call: TRBD1

cdr3_aa: CASSSTSGRTDTQYF
cdr3_nt: TGTGCCAGCAGTTCTACAAGCGGGAGGACAGATACGCAGTATTTT
clone_size: -
cdr3_length: 15
v_call: TRBV28
j_call: TRBJ2-3
d_call: TRBD2

cdr3_aa: CASQGSGSFDYEQYF
cdr3_nt: TGTGCCAGTCAGGGAAGCGGGAGCTTTGACTACGAGCAGTACTTC
clone_size: -
cdr3_length: 15
v_call: TRBV7-2
j_call: TRBJ2-7
d_call: TRBD2

cdr3_aa: CASSLYGTPAGGPNTDTQYF
cdr3_nt: TGTGCCAGCTCACTTTACGGGACTCCAGCGGGAGGGCCTAATACAGATACGCAGTATTTT
clone_size: -
cdr3_length: 20
v_call: TRBV18
j_call: TRBJ2-3
d_call: TRBD2

cdr3_aa: CSVGWTGATGELFF
cdr3_nt: TGCAGCGTTGGTTGGACAGGGGCCACCGGGGAGCTGTTTTTT
clone_size: -
cdr3_length: 14
v_call: TRBV29-1
j_call: TRBJ2-2
d_call: TRBD1

cdr3_aa: CASSLDRYRDFYNEQFF
cdr3_nt: TGTGCCAGCAGCTTAGATCGATACAGGGATTTCTACAATGAGCAGTTCTTC
clone_size: once
cdr3_length: 17
v_call: TRBV11-2
j_call: TRBJ2-1
d_call: -

cdr3_aa: CASSQDVGTGYNYGYTF
cdr3_nt: TGCGCCAGCAGCCAAGATGTCGGGACAGGTTATAACTATGGCTACACCTTC
clone_size: -
cdr3_length: 17
v_call: TRBV4-1
j_call: TRBJ1-2
d_call: TRBD1

cdr3_aa: CASSSGTSTDTQYF
cdr3_nt: TGTGCCAGCAGCTCCGGGACTAGCACAGATACGCAGTATTTT
clone_size: -
cdr3_length: 14
v_call: TRBV7-3
j_call: TRBJ2-3
d_call: -

cdr3_aa: CASSPPTSGISSYNEQFF
cdr3_nt: TGTGCCAGCAGTCCCCCCACTAGCGGGATCTCCTCCTACAATGAGCAGTTCTTC
clone_size: -
cdr3_length: 18
v_call: TRBV2
j_call: TRBJ2-1
d_call: TRBD2

cdr3_aa: CASSPRGDHNYEQYF
cdr3_nt: TGTGCCAGCAGCCCAAGGGGGGACCATAACTACGAGCAGTACTTC
clone_size: -
cdr3_length: 15
v_call: TRBV9
j_call: TRBJ2-7
d_call: -

cdr3_aa: CAGRGYMNTEAFF
cdr3_nt: TGTGCCGGACGAGGGTATATGAACACTGAAGCTTTCTTT
clone_size: -
cdr3_length: 13
v_call: TRBV28
j_call: TRBJ1-1
d_call: -

cdr3_aa: CASSLLASTDTQYF
cdr3_nt: TGCGCCAGCAGCTTGTTAGCCAGCACAGATACGCAGTATTTT
clone_size: -
cdr3_length: 14
v_call: TRBV5-1
j_call: TRBJ2-3
d_call: -

cdr3_aa: CASSPTEGGQSPLHF
cdr3_nt: TGTGCCAGCTCACCGACGGAGGGGGGGCAATCACCCCTCCACTTT
clone_size: -
cdr3_length: 15
v_call: TRBV18
j_call: TRBJ1-6
d_call: -